This T cell receptor beta chain is drawn from a study of OX40 agonist ivuxolimab in advanced cancers. Study-level points and caveats: Dosing at 0.1 to 3.0 mg/kg was accompanied by clonal expansion of CD4+ and CD8+ blood T cells by week 6. There were, on average, more expanded clones in CD8+ T cells than in CD4+.

The method was immunoSEQ multiplex PCR; TCRdb's version includes in-frame clones alone and lacks a portion of them. The sample shows approximately 68,000 clones, around 87% of them seen only once. Autoimmune disease history or systemic immunosuppression disqualified patients. Notes on this clone: Its target is not known.

V lost 5 bases and J lost 6; bases outside the gene matches: 1. Per the germline V gene, CDR1 is SGHRS and CDR2 is YFSETQ. This CDR3 region has 12 residues. This receptor was taken from an adult with an advanced solid tumor such as melanoma, head and neck, liver or kidney cancer. The chain employs TRBV5-1 and TRBJ2-2, with TRBD1 matching 7 bases. Specimen: CD4+ or CD8+ T cells sorted from blood, collected in a trial of the OX40 agonist ivuxolimab. CDR3: CASRTGAGELFF. The DNA of the CDR3 is TGCGCCAGCAGAACAGGGGCCGGGGAGCTGTTTTTT.